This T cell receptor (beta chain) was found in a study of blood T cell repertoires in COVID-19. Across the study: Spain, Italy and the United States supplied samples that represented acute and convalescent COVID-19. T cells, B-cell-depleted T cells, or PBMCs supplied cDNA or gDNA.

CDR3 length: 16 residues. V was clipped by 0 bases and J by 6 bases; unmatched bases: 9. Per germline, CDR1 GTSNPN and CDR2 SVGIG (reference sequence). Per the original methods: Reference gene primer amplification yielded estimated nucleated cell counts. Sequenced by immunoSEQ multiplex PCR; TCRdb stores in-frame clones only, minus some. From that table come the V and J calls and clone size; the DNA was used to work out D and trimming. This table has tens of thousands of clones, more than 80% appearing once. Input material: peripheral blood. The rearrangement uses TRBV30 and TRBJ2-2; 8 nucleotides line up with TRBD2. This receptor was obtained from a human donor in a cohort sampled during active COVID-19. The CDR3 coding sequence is TGTGCCTGGAGTGTACAACGGGGGGGCTACTCCGGGGAGCTGTTTTTT. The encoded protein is CAWSVQRGGYSGELFF.